This record looks at one T cell receptor (beta chain) sequence and its context. Membership in each cohort depended on participant-reported clinical history. A PCR-confirmed or clinician-diagnosed COVID-19 case had contacted exposed participants within 2 weeks of entry. Per the study methods: Amplification from reference gene primers served as the basis for estimated nucleated cell counts. Repertoires were generated with immunoSEQ multiplex PCR, while TCRdb's copy carries only in-frame clones and drops some. That table is the source of V, J and clone size, and D and trimming were worked out from the DNA. The sample yields about 210,000 clones, 86% seen once. The sample is drawn from a study of blood T cell repertoires in COVID-19. Turning to the study itself: Researchers got acute and convalescent COVID-19 samples from the United States, Italy and Spain.

Per the germline V gene, CDR1 is SGHRS and CDR2 is YFSETQ. V lost 1 base to trimming and J lost 3 bases, with 11 bases between them. This CDR3 has 14 residues. Sequencing input: PBMCs or T cells enriched from blood (not recorded which). The TCR sequence derives from a woman aged 25 to 39 who had been exposed to COVID-19. The V and J genes are TRBV5-1 and TRBJ2-7; D perhaps matches TRBD2 (6 bases). The CDR3 DNA follows: TGCGCCAGCAGCTTGACGGGGGAAGGCTACGAGCAGTACTTC. It encodes CASSLTGEGYEQYF.